These 9 T cell receptor beta chains were all obtained from the same sample, sequenced in a study of CD8 T cells in Susac syndrome. cDNA came from about 0.51 to 1 ug RNA primed by random hexamers. TCRdb re-called the immunoSEQ multiplex PCR reads through MiXCR, storing one row per CDR3 protein. The repertoire holds 150,000 to 200,000 distinct CDR3 sequences, with roughly 95% as singletons. Sequencing input: CD4+ T cells from PBMCs. The receptor source for this set is a human donor in good health.

J is TRBJ2-4 and V is TRBV30; 8 nucleotides match TRBD2. CDR1 is GTSNPN and CDR2 is SVGIG in the germline V gene (reference sequence). With 0 bases clipped from V and 6 bases from J, the junction kept 4 bases outside the gene matches. The CDR3 extends over 14 amino acids. The CDR3 protein is CAWSVAGGRNIQYF. Written as DNA, the CDR3 is TGTGCCTGGAGTGTTGCGGGGGGACGAAACATTCAGTACTTC.

This clonotype has just a few counts. V and J are TRBV6-1 and TRBJ2-1; D is tentatively TRBD1 or TRBD2 (6 bases each). The CDR3 is 15 residues long. Deletions cut 4 bases from V and 5 bases from J, with 15 bases between. The germline CDR1 and CDR2 sequences are MNHNS and SASEGT. The CDR3 loop is CASSGGATGDNEQFF. The DNA of the CDR3 is TGTGCCAGCAGTGGGGGGGCCACGGGGGACAATGAGCAGTTCTTC.

The gene calls are TRBV5-1 and TRBJ2-2, with D perhaps given as TRBD1 or TRBD2 (5 bases each). The germline V gene encodes CDR1 SGHRS and CDR2 YFSETQ. The CDR3 is 16 amino acids. With 1 base removed from V and 1 base from J, the gap between germline ends came to 11 bases. This CDR3 reads CASSLTGARNTGELFF. The CDR3 DNA sequence: TGCGCCAGCAGCTTGACCGGGGCAAGGAACACCGGGGAGCTGTTTTTT.

The genes are TRBV7-9 and TRBJ1-1; TRBD1 matches 9 bases. Germline loops: CDR1 SEHNR, CDR2 FQNEAQ (reference sequence). The ends lost 5 bases at V and 3 bases at J; junction bases unmatched: 10. The CDR3 consists of 16 residues. The CDR3 sequence: CASSHPLQGADTEAFF. CDR3 coding DNA: TGTGCCAGCAGCCATCCGCTACAGGGGGCGGACACTGAAGCTTTCTTT.

CDR3 sequence: CASSLGGFNSPLHF. The CDR3 DNA sequence: TGTGCCAGCAGCTTGGGGGGGTTTAATTCACCCCTCCACTTT. V and J are TRBV7-8 and TRBJ1-6; D is possibly TRBD1 (5 bases). Trimming cost V 3 bases and J 6 bases, with 9 bases left between them. Germline CDR1 and CDR2: SGHVS and FQNEAQ. The CDR3 totals 14 residues.

This clonotype occurred once. The rearrangement uses TRBV7-3 and TRBJ1-1; D ambiguous. CDR1 and CDR2 (germline): SGHTA, FQGTGA. The CDR3 extends over 14 amino acids. V shed 2 bases and J shed 0 bases, with 7 bases lying between them. CDR3 loop: CASSLGVLNTEAFF. DNA of the CDR3: TGTGCCAGCAGCTTAGGGGTTCTGAACACTGAAGCTTTCTTT.

This clonotype is a singleton in its sample. This chain joins TRBV7-9 and TRBJ2-3; possibly TRBD2 for D (5 bases). The germline V and J ends were trimmed by 6 bases and 2 bases, with 6 bases remaining between them. Germline CDR1 is SEHNR and CDR2 is FQNEAQ (reference sequence). CDR3 length: 12 amino acids. The CDR3 here is CASSGLTDTQYF. The CDR3 region has the DNA TGTGCCAGCAGTGGACTCACAGATACGCAGTATTTT. Full variable domain (rest looked up from reference TRBV7-9 and TRBJ2-3): DTGVSQNPRHKITKRGQNVTFRCDPISEHNRLYWYRQTLGQGPEFLTYFQNEAQLEKSRLLSDRFSAERPKGSFSTLEIQRTEQGDSAMYLCASSGLTDTQYFGPGTRLTVL.

The chain couples TRBV6-4 to TRBJ2-7; 7 nucleotides line up with TRBD2. This CDR3 comprises 15 residues. The ends lost 0 bases at V and 4 bases at J; junction bases unmatched: 6. Germline V lookup: CDR1 MRHNA, CDR2 SNTAGT. The CDR3 bases are TGTGCCAGCAGTGACTCCGGGACTATGGGTTACGAGCAGTACTTC. This codes for CASSDSGTMGYEQYF.

V gene TRBV7-2 combines with J gene TRBJ2-1; 8 bases agree with TRBD2. This CDR3 region has 13 residues. The germline V gene has CDR1 SGHTA and CDR2 FQGNSA. V dropped 1 base and J dropped 8; count of bases not matched to a gene: 1. The CDR3 nucleotides read TGTGCCAGCAGCTTAGTCGGGGGGGATGAGCAGTTCTTC. This codes for CASSLVGGDEQFF. The full variable domain, its missing parts supplied by reference TRBV7-2 and TRBJ2-1, is GAGVSQSPSNKVTEKGKDVELRCDPISGHTALYWYRQSLGQGLEFLIYFQGNSAPDKSGLPSDRFSAERTGGSVSTLTIQRTQQEDSAVYLCASSLVGGDEQFFGPGTRLTVL.